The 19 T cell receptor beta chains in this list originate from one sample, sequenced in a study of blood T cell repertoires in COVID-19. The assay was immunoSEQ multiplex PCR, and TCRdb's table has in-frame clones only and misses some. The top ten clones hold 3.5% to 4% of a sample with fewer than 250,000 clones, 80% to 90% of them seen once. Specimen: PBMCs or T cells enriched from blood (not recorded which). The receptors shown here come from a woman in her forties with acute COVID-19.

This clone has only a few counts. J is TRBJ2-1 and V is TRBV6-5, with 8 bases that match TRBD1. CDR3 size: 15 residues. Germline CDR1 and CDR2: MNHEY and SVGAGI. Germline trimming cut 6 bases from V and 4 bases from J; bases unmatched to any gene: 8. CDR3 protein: CASRADRGLYNEQFF. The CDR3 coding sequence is TGTGCCAGCAGGGCTGACAGGGGCCTGTACAATGAGCAGTTCTTC.

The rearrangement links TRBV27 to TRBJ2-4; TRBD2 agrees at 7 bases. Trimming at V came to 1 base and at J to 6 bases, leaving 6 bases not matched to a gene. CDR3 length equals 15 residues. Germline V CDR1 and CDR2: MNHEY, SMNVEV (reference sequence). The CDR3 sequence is CASSLFGGKVNIQYF. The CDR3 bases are TGTGCCAGCAGTTTATTCGGGGGGAAGGTAAACATTCAGTACTTC.

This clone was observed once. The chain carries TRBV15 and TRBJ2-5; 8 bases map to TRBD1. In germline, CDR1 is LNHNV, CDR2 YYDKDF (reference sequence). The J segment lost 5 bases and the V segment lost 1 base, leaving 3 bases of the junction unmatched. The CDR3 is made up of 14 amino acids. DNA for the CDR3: TGTGCCACCAGCAGAGTACCAGGGGGCGAGACCCAGTACTTC. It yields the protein CATSRVPGGETQYF.

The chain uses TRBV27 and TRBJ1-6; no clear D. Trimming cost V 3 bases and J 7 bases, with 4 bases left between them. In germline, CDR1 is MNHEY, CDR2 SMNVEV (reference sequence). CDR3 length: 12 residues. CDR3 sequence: CASSFKNSPLHF. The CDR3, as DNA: TGTGCCAGCAGTTTCAAAAATTCACCCCTCCACTTT.

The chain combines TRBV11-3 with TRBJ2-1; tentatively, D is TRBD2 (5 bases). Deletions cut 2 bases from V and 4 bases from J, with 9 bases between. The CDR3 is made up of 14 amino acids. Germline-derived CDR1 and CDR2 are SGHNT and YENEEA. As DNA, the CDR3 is TGTGCCAGCAGCTTAACGCGAGGGTACAATGAGCAGTTCTTC. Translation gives CASSLTRGYNEQFF.

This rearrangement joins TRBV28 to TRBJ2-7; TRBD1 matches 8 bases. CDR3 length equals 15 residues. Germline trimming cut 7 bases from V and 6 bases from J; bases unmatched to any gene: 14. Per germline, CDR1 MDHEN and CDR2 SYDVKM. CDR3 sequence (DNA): TGTGCCAGCACACCCGAGGGGACAGGTGGGGGCGAGCAGTACTTC. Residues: CASTPEGTGGGEQYF. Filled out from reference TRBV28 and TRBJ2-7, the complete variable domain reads DVKVTQSSRYLVKRTGEKVFLECVQDMDHENMFWYRQDPGLGLRLIYFSYDVKMKEKGDIPEGYSVSREKKERFSLILESASTNQTSMYLCASTPEGTGGGEQYFGPGTRLTVT.

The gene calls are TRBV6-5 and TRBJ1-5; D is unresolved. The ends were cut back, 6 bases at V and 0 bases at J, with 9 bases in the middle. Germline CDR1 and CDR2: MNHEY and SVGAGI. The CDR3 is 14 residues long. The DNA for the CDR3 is TGTGCCAGCAGCGCCACCTATAGCAATCAGCCCCAGCATTTT. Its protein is CASSATYSNQPQHF.

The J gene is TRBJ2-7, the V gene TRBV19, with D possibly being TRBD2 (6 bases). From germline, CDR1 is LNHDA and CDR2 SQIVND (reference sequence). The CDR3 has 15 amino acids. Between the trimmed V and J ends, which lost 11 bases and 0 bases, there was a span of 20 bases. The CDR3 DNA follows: TGTGCCTCCAAATCCGGGACTGGCTACTCCTACGAGCAGTACTTC. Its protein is CASKSGTGYSYEQYF.

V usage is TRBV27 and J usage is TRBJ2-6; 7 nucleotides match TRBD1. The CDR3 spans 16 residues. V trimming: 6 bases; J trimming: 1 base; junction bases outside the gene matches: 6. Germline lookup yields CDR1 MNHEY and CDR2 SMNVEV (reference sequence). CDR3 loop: CASRGGTGSGANVLTF. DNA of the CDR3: TGTGCCAGCAGAGGGGGCACGGGGTCTGGGGCCAACGTCCTGACTTTC. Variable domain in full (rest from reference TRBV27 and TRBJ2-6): EAQVTQNPRYLITVTGKKLTVTCSQNMNHEYMSWYRQDPGLGLRQIYYSMNVEVTDKGDVPEGYKVSRKEKRNFPLILESPSPNQTSLYFCASRGGTGSGANVLTFGAGSRLTVL.

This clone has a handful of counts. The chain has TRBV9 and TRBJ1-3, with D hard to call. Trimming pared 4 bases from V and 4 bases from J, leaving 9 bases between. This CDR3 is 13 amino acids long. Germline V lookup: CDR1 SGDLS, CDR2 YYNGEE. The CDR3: CASSSPPGNTIYF. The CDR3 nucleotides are TGTGCCAGCAGCTCCCCCCCAGGAAACACCATATATTTT.

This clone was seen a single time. The CDR3: CASTLQASGANVLTF. Here the CDR3 DNA reads TGTGCCAGCACTCTTCAGGCCTCTGGGGCCAACGTCCTGACTTTC. The chain employs TRBV7-9 and TRBJ2-6; D call uncertain. CDR3 length equals 15 residues. The V end lost 7 bases, the J end lost 0 bases, and 10 bases lay between the germline ends. Germline CDR1 and CDR2: SEHNR and FQNEAQ (reference sequence).

The CDR3 DNA sequence: TGTGCCAGTAGTACGTATCGACAGGGGTTGAACACTGAAGCTTTCTTT. It yields the protein CASSTYRQGLNTEAFF. The chain has TRBV19 and TRBJ1-1; 8 nucleotides agree with TRBD1. With 4 bases clipped from V and 0 bases from J, the junction kept 7 bases outside the gene matches. Germline CDR1 is LNHDA and CDR2 is SQIVND (reference sequence). This CDR3 contains 16 residues.

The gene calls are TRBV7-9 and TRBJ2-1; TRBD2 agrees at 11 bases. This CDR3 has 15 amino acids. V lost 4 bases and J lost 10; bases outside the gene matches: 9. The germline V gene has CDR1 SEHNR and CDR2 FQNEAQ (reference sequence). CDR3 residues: CASSYYTRTSGEQFF. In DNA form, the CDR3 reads TGTGCCAGCAGCTACTACACCCGGACTAGCGGGGAGCAGTTCTTC. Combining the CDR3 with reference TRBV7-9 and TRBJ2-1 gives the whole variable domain DTGVSQNPRHKITKRGQNVTFRCDPISEHNRLYWYRQTLGQGPEFLTYFQNEAQLEKSRLLSDRFSAERPKGSFSTLEIQRTEQGDSAMYLCASSYYTRTSGEQFFGPGTRLTVL.

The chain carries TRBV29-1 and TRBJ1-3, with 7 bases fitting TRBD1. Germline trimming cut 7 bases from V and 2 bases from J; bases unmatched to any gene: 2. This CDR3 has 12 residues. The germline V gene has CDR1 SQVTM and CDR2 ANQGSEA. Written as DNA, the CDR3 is TGCAGCGGAACAGGGGCTGGAAACACCATATATTTT. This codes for CSGTGAGNTIYF.

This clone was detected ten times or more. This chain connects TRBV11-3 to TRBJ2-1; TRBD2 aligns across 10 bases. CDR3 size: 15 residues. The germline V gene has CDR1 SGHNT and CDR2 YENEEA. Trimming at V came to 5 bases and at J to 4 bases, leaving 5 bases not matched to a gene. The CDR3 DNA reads TGTGCCAGCAGCCAAACTAGCGGGGCATACAATGAGCAGTTCTTC. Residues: CASSQTSGAYNEQFF.

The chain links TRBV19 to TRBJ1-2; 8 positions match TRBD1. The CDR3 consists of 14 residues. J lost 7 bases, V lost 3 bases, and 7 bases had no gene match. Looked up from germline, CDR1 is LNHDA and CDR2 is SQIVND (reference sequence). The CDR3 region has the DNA TGTGCCAGTAGTATCAATCAGGGGGCAGGTGGCTACACCTTC. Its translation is CASSINQGAGGYTF. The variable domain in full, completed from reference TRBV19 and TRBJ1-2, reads DGGITQSPKYLFRKEGQNVTLSCEQNLNHDAMYWYRQDPGQGLRLIYYSQIVNDFQKGDIAEGYSVSREKKESFPLTVTSAQKNPTAFYLCASSINQGAGGYTFGSGTRLTVV.

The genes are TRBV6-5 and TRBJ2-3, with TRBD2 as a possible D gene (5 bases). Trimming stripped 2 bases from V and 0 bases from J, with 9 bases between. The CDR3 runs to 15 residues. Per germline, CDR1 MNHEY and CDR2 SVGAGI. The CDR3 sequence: CASSYQRKSTDTQYF. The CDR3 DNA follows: TGTGCCAGCAGTTACCAGCGGAAAAGCACAGATACGCAGTATTTT.

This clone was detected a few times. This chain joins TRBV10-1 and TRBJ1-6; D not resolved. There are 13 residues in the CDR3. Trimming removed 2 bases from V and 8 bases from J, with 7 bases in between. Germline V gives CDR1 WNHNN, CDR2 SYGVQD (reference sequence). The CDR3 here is CASSEDNYSPLHF. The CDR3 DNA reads TGCGCCAGCAGTGAGGACAATTATTCACCCCTCCACTTT.

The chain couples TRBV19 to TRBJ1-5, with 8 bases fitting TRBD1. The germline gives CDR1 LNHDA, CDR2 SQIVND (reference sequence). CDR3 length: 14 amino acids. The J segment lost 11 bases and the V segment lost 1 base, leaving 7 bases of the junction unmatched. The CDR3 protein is CASSIGGQGKSQHF. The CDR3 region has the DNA TGTGCCAGTAGTATAGGAGGACAGGGCAAATCCCAGCATTTT.